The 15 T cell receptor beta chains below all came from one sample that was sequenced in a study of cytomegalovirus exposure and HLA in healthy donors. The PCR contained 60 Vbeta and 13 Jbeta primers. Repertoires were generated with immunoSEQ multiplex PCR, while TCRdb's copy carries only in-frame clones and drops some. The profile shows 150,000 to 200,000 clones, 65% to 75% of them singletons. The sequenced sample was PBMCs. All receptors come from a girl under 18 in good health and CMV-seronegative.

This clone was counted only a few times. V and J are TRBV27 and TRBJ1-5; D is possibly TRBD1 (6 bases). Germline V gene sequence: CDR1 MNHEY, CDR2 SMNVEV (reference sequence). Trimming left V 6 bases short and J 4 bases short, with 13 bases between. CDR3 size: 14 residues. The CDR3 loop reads CASSFSDSNQPQHF. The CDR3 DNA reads TGTGCCAGCAGCTTCTCGGACAGTAATCAGCCCCAGCATTTT.

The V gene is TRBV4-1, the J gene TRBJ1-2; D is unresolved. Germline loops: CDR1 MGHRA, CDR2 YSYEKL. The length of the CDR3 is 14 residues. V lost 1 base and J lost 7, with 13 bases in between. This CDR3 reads CASSQVEVIRGYTF. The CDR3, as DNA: TGCGCCAGCAGCCAAGTAGAGGTAATCCGTGGCTACACCTTC.

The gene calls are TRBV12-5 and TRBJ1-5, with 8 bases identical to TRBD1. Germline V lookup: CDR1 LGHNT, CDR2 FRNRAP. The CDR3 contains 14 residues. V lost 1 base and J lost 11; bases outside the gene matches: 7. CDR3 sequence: CASGLGGQVRTQHF. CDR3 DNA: TGTGCTAGTGGTTTGGGGGGACAGGTTAGGACCCAGCATTTT.

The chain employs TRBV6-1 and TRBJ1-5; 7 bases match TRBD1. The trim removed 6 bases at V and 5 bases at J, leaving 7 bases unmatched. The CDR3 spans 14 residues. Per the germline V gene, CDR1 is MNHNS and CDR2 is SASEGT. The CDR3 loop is CASSGVQGYQPQHF. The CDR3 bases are TGTGCCAGCAGCGGTGTACAGGGGTATCAGCCCCAGCATTTT.

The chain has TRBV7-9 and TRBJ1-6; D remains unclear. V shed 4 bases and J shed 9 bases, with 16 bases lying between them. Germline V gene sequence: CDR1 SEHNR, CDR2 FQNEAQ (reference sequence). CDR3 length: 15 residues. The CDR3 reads CASSSTRRRASPLHF. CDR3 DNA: TGTGCCAGCAGCTCAACGAGGCGGAGGGCTTCACCCCTCCACTTT.

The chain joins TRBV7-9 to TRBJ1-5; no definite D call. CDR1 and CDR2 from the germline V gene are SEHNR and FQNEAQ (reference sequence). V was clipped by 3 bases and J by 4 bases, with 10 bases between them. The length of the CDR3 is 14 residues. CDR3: CASSFHTENQPQHF. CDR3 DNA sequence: TGTGCCAGCAGCTTTCATACGGAGAATCAGCCCCAGCATTTT.

The CDR3 DNA reads as TGCGCCAGCAGTCAATCGCCGGGTACACTTAATCAGCCCCAGCATTTT. This gives the protein CASSQSPGTLNQPQHF. The V gene is TRBV23-1, the J gene TRBJ1-5; unclear D gene. TRBV23-1 is an open reading frame whose function is uncertain. This CDR3 is 16 amino acids long. Trimming shortened V by 0 bases and J by 4 bases, and 13 bases separated the two germline ends.

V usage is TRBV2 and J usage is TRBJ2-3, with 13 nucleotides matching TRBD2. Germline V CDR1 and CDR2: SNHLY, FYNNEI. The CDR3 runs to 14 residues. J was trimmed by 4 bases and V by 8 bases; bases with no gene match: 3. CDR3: CASLGLAGPDTQYF. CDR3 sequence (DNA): TGTGCCAGCCTGGGACTAGCGGGGCCAGATACGCAGTATTTT.

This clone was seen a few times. The CDR3, as DNA: TGTGCCAGCAGTTTCTCCGGCACTGAAGCTTTCTTT. Its translation is CASSFSGTEAFF. The genes are TRBV6-5 and TRBJ1-1; D is unclear. The V and J ends lost 4 bases and 4 bases respectively, with 7 bases between them. The CDR3 has 12 residues. Germline V gene data show CDR1 as MNHEY and CDR2 as SVGAGI.

For the CDR3, the DNA is TGTGCCAGTAGGACCGCAGGGGAATCGGGGGCCAACGTCCTGACTTTC. Its translation is CASRTAGESGANVLTF. The gene calls are TRBV19 and TRBJ2-6; D possibly corresponds to TRBD1 (6 bases). V lost 6 bases, J lost 4 bases, and 16 bases lay in between. CDR1 and CDR2 (germline): LNHDA, SQIVND (reference sequence). This CDR3 spans 16 amino acids.

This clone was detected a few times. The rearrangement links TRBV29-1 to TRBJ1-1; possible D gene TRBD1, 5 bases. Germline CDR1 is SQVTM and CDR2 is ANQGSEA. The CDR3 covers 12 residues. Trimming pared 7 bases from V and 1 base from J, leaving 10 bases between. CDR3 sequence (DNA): TGCAGCGCCCCCACAGGGAACACTGAAGCTTTCTTT. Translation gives CSAPTGNTEAFF.

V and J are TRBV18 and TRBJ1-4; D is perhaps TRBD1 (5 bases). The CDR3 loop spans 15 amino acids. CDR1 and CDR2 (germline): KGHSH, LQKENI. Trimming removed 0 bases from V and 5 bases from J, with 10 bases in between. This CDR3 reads CASSPPLQANEKLFF. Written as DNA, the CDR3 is TGTGCCAGCTCACCACCGTTACAGGCAAATGAAAAACTGTTTTTT.

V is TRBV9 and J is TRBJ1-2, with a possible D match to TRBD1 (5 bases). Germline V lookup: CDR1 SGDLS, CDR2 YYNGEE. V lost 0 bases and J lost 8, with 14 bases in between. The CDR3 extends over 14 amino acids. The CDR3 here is CASSVARGSSGYTF. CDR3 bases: TGTGCCAGCAGCGTAGCACGGGGGTCCAGCGGCTACACCTTC.

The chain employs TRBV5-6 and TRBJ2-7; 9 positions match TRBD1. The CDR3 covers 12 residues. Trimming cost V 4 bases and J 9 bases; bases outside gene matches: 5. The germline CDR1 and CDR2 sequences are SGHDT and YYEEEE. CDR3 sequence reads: CASSPQDRGQYF. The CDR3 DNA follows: TGTGCCAGCAGCCCCCAGGACAGGGGGCAGTACTTC.

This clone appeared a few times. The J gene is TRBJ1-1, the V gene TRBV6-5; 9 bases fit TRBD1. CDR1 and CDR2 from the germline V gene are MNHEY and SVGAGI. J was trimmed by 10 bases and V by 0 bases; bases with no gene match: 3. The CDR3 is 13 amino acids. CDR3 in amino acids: CASSYSGTGTAFF. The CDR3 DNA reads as TGTGCCAGCAGTTACTCCGGGACAGGGACAGCTTTCTTT.